Listed below are T cell receptor beta chains from one sample, sequenced in a study of T cell responses to AZD1222 COVID-19 vaccine. Profiling relied on immunoSEQ multiplex PCR, and the TCRdb table lists in-frame clones only, not all of them. The sample carries tens of thousands of clones, roughly nine tenths recorded once. The sample consisted of peripheral blood, taken 28 days after the second AZD1222 dose. The receptor source for this set is an adult who received the AZD1222 COVID-19 vaccine. CDR3s include the opening cysteine and the closing phenylalanine or tryptophan. D genes are given only for firm matches. Part of the rows lack a size; the others show once, few, many or a class for expanded clones.

NA,TRBV7-3,NA,TRBJ1-3,CASSLTSSGSGNTIYF,TGTGCCAGCAGCTTAACGAGCTCAGGCTCTGGAAACACCATATATTTT
NA,TRBV10-2,TRBD1,TRBJ2-1,CATSGDRGYDEQFF,TGCGCCACCAGTGGGGACAGGGGATACGATGAGCAGTTCTTC
NA,TRBV5-5,NA,TRBJ1-2,CASSSDSYGYTF,TGTGCCAGCAGCTCAGACAGCTATGGCTACACCTTC
once,TRBV27,TRBD1,TRBJ1-5,CASSARGGQGNQPQHF,TGTGCCAGCAGTGCCCGAGGGGGACAGGGGAATCAGCCCCAGCATTTT
NA,TRBV5-1,NA,TRBJ1-2,CASSISGTDYGYTF,TGCGCCAGCAGCATATCCGGGACGGATTATGGCTACACCTTC
NA,TRBV5-1,NA,TRBJ2-7,CASSLRGFGVPIYEQYF,TGCGCCAGCAGCTTGAGGGGTTTTGGGGTCCCCATCTACGAGCAGTACTTC
NA,TRBV7-9,TRBD2,TRBJ2-5,CASSLGLAGGVYQETQYF,TGTGCCAGCAGCTTAGGCCTAGCGGGAGGGGTGTACCAAGAGACCCAGTACTTC
once,TRBV6-6,TRBD2,TRBJ2-1,CASRPITGGTYNEQFF,TGTGCCAGCAGACCGATTACGGGGGGGACTTACAATGAGCAGTTCTTC
NA,TRBV5-6,NA,TRBJ1-1,CASSFGDTEAFF,TGTGCCAGCAGCTTCGGAGACACTGAAGCTTTCTTT
NA,TRBV4-1,NA,TRBJ1-2,CASSQGPGTSYGYTF,TGCGCCAGCAGCCAAGGGCCCGGGACCAGCTATGGCTACACCTTC
NA,TRBV5-1,TRBD1,TRBJ1-2,CASSSGQPGDYGYTF,TGCGCCAGCAGCTCGGGACAGCCGGGGGACTATGGCTACACCTTC
few,TRBV19,TRBD1,TRBJ1-2,CASSTRQGYGYTF,TGTGCCAGTAGTACCCGACAGGGCTATGGCTACACCTTC
NA,TRBV3-1/TRBV3-2,TRBD2,TRBJ2-2,CASSPLAGVTGELFF,TGTGCCAGCAGCCCCCTAGCGGGAGTGACCGGGGAGCTGTTTTTT
NA,TRBV2,NA,TRBJ2-7,CASTDSYSYEQYF,TGTGCCAGCACTGACAGTTACTCCTACGAGCAGTACTTC
NA,TRBV28,TRBD1,TRBJ1-5,CASAITGGGNQPQHF,TGTGCCAGCGCGATAACAGGGGGCGGCAATCAGCCCCAGCATTTT
NA,TRBV3-1/TRBV3-2,NA,TRBJ2-1,CASSLSGEAYNEQFF,TGTGCCAGCAGCCTGTCAGGGGAGGCCTACAATGAGCAGTTCTTC
NA,TRBV11-2,NA,TRBJ2-7,CASSSTTASYEQYF,TGTGCCAGCAGCTCCACGACGGCCTCCTACGAGCAGTACTTC
NA,TRBV6-1,TRBD2,TRBJ2-5,CASSELAGGPTETQYF,TGTGCCAGCAGTGAACTAGCGGGAGGGCCTACCGAGACCCAGTACTTC
NA,TRBV2,TRBD1,TRBJ2-1,CASRPQGAMLNEQFF,TGTGCCAGCAGGCCACAGGGGGCGATGTTGAATGAGCAGTTCTTC
NA,TRBV6-2/TRBV6-3,NA,TRBJ2-3,CASSYPDTQYF,TGTGCCAGCAGTTACCCAGATACGCAGTATTTT
NA,TRBV3-1/TRBV3-2,NA,TRBJ1-6,CASAVGVEYNSPLHF,TGTGCCAGCGCCGTAGGGGTCGAGTATAATTCACCCCTCCACTTT
once,TRBV27,TRBD2,TRBJ2-7,CASSPPSSGRSEQYF,TGTGCCAGCAGTCCCCCTTCTAGCGGGAGGAGCGAGCAGTACTTC
NA,TRBV9,NA,TRBJ2-1,CASSVGGGSEQFF,TGTGCCAGCAGCGTAGGAGGGGGTAGTGAGCAGTTCTTC
once,TRBV5-1,NA,TRBJ1-2,CASSAGTSNYGYTF,TGCGCCAGCAGCGCAGGGACATCTAACTATGGCTACACCTTC